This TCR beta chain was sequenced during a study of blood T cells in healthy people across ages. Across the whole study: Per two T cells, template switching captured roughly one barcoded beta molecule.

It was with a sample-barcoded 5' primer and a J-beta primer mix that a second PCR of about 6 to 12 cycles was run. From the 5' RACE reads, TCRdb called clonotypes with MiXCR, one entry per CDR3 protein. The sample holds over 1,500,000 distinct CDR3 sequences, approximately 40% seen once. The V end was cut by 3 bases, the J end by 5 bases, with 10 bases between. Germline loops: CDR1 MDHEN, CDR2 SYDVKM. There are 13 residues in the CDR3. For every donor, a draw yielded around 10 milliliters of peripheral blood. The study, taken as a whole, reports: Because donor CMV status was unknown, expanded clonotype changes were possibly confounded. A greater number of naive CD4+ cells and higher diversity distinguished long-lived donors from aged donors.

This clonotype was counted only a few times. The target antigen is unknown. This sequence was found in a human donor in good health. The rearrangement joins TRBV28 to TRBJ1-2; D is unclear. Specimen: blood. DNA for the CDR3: TGTGCCAGCAGTTTCGTACAGAAATATGGCTACACCTTC. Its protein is CASSFVQKYGYTF.